Listed here are 19 T cell receptor beta chains from one sample, sequenced in a study of blood T cell repertoires in COVID-19. Libraries were prepared by immunoSEQ multiplex PCR; TCRdb keeps only in-frame clonotypes and omits some of them. The sample shows about 130,000 clones, around three quarters of them seen only once. The material sequenced was peripheral blood. The receptors shown here come from a man aged 40-49 years with active or convalescent COVID-19.

The chain recombines TRBV5-5 with TRBJ2-6, with a weak D call TRBD2 (6 bases). CDR3 length equals 15 residues. The germline V gene has CDR1 SGHKS and CDR2 YYEKEE (reference sequence). V lost 2 bases and J 0 bases, leaving 6 bases between the germline ends. The CDR3, as DNA: TGTGCCAGCAGCTTCGGGGGCTCTGGGGCCAACGTCCTGACTTTC. Its translation is CASSFGGSGANVLTF.

The V and J genes are TRBV18 and TRBJ2-7; TRBD2 aligns across 10 bases. V lost 6 bases, J lost 1 base, and 3 bases stayed unmatched. Germline CDR1 KGHSH, CDR2 LQKENI. The CDR3 covers 14 residues. The CDR3 nucleotides are TGTGCCAGCTCTCTGACTAGCGGGTCCTACGAGCAGTACTTC. Protein product: CASSLTSGSYEQYF.

The chain is built from TRBV28 and TRBJ1-1; 8 bases match TRBD1. The junction had 5 bases not matched to a gene; V was cut back by 10 bases and J by 10 bases. Germline CDR1 is MDHEN and CDR2 is SYDVKM. This CDR3 has 10 amino acids. The CDR3 bases are TGTGCCACCACAGGGGGAGCAGCTTTCTTT. This translates into CATTGGAAFF.

The chain is built from TRBV28 and TRBJ1-5; 7 positions match TRBD1. The CDR3 loop spans 15 amino acids. V dropped 6 bases and J dropped 1; count of bases not matched to a gene: 6. The germline V gene has CDR1 MDHEN and CDR2 SYDVKM. CDR3 residues: CASRRQGTSNQPQHF. The CDR3 DNA reads as TGTGCCAGCAGAAGACAGGGAACAAGCAATCAGCCCCAGCATTTT.

The chain links TRBV27 to TRBJ1-6; TRBD1 matches 9 bases. Germline V CDR1 and CDR2: MNHEY, SMNVEV (reference sequence). Unmatched junction bases numbered 8, after V lost 3 bases and J lost 8 bases. This CDR3 has 16 amino acids. CDR3 loop: CASSFSGQGYYSPLHF. CDR3 in DNA: TGTGCCAGCAGTTTCTCGGGACAGGGCTACTATTCACCCCTCCACTTT.

This clone turned up a few times. The CDR3 nucleotides are TGTGCCAGCAGCGCGCGGGGGGAGTTGAGATACACCTTC. Translating it yields CASSARGELRYTF. V gene TRBV7-2 combines with J gene TRBJ1-2; maybe TRBD1 (5 bases). Per the germline V gene, CDR1 is SGHTA and CDR2 is FQGNSA. The CDR3 runs to 13 residues. Trimming removed 5 bases from V and 11 bases from J, with 18 bases in between.

This clone appeared a few times. The genes are TRBV3-1 (or the pseudogene TRBV3-2) and TRBJ2-7, with D unresolved. This CDR3 spans 14 amino acids. Trimming took 4 bases from V and 2 from J, leaving 12 bases between them. CDR1 and CDR2 (germline): LGHDT, YNNKEL (reference sequence). The CDR3 DNA follows: TGTGCCAGCAGCCCCCAGCGCCTTACCTACGAGCAGTACTTC. Protein: CASSPQRLTYEQYF.

V and J are TRBV14 and TRBJ1-3; a weak D match, TRBD1 (5 bases). V was pared by 1 base and J by 1 base, with 8 bases between. Germline loops: CDR1 SGHDN, CDR2 FVKESK. CDR3 size: 15 residues. The CDR3 region is CASSQGRGSGNTIYF. The CDR3 region has the DNA TGTGCCAGCAGCCAAGGGCGGGGGTCTGGAAACACCATATATTTT.

This clone was seen more than once but under ten times. The chain is built from TRBV24-1 and TRBJ2-2; 7 bases line up with TRBD2. The CDR3 is made up of 15 amino acids. CDR1 and CDR2 (germline): KGHDR, SFDVKD. J was trimmed by 5 bases and V by 2 bases; bases with no gene match: 4. CDR3 coding DNA: TGTGCCACCAGTGATTGGGGGGGTCGGACCGGGGAGCTGTTTTTT. Residues: CATSDWGGRTGELFF.

This sequence joins TRBV28 and TRBJ1-2; 7 bases line up with TRBD1. The CDR3 covers 13 residues. The junction had 2 bases not matched to a gene; V was cut back by 1 base and J by 6 bases. Germline V gene data show CDR1 as MDHEN and CDR2 as SYDVKM. The CDR3 DNA reads TGTGCCAGCAGTTTATTGACAGGGCATGGCTACACCTTC. This codes for CASSLLTGHGYTF.

This clone was seen a few times. J is TRBJ2-2 and V is TRBV7-8, with D possibly being TRBD1 (6 bases). V lost 1 base, J lost 6 bases, and 12 bases lay in between. Germline V lookup: CDR1 SGHVS, CDR2 FQNEAQ. CDR3 size: 15 residues. CDR3 nucleotide sequence: TGTGCCAGCAGCTTAGACGAAACAGGGTCCGGGGAGCTGTTTTTT. It specifies CASSLDETGSGELFF.

About this clone itself: Germline is not matched at one junction end, which may reflect a read error. The chain combines TRBV5-6 with TRBJ2-2; D is possibly TRBD2 (7 bases). This CDR3 is 15 amino acids long. The germline CDR1 and CDR2 sequences are SGHDT and YYEEEE. The CDR3 protein is CAPRPGGGDTGELFF. The CDR3 bases are TGCGCCCCCCGGCCGGGGGGCGGGGACACCGGGGAGCTGTTTTTT.

CDR3 residues: CASSEAGPAGGRWAGELFF. The CDR3, as DNA: TGTGCCAGCAGTGAAGCGGGTCCAGCGGGAGGGAGGTGGGCCGGGGAGCTGTTTTTT. The chain has TRBV2 and TRBJ2-2; 10 nucleotides align to TRBD2. Losses at the gene ends were 0 bases for V and 6 bases for J; bases not matched to a gene: 13. This CDR3 region has 19 residues. Germline V lookup: CDR1 SNHLY, CDR2 FYNNEI.

The J gene is TRBJ2-5, the V gene TRBV15; TRBD2 agrees at 14 bases. Germline V gives CDR1 LNHNV, CDR2 YYDKDF (reference sequence). V shed 3 bases, J shed 4 bases, and the junction held 1 base outside the gene matches. CDR3 length: 15 amino acids. The CDR3 spells CATSRTSGGAETQYF. Here the CDR3 DNA reads TGTGCCACCAGCAGGACTAGCGGGGGGGCAGAGACCCAGTACTTC.

V is TRBV2 and J is TRBJ2-5; 8 bases align to TRBD1. The CDR3 totals 14 residues. With V trimmed by 4 bases and J by 4 bases, 5 bases remained unmatched. Germline V gene sequence: CDR1 SNHLY, CDR2 FYNNEI. CDR3: CASSVLTGAETQYF. The CDR3 region has the DNA TGTGCCAGCAGTGTCTTGACAGGGGCAGAGACCCAGTACTTC.

The rearrangement uses TRBV6-2 or TRBV6-3 and TRBJ2-2; the D gene is possibly TRBD1 (5 bases). The CDR3 loop spans 13 amino acids. The germline V gene encodes CDR1 MNHEY and CDR2 SVGEGT. V was cut by 4 bases and J by 6 bases, with 9 bases left in between. Here the CDR3 DNA reads TGTGCCAGCAGTTCCCAGGGTCCCGGGGAGCTGTTTTTT. Its translation: CASSSQGPGELFF.

The CDR3 nucleotides are TGTGCCAGCTCACCGTCTCCGGGACAGGGCTACACAGATACGCAGTATTTT. Its protein is CASSPSPGQGYTDTQYF. The chain couples TRBV18 to TRBJ2-3; 9 bases map to TRBD1. V was clipped by 3 bases and J by 2 bases; unmatched bases: 9. Germline CDR1 and CDR2: KGHSH and LQKENI. This CDR3 is built from 17 residues.

This rearrangement joins TRBV7-9 to TRBJ1-4, with 7 bases aligning to TRBD1. V shed 5 bases and J 7 bases; nucleotides not matched to a gene: 7. Germline lookup yields CDR1 SEHNR and CDR2 FQNEAQ (reference sequence). The CDR3 is 14 residues long. CDR3: CASSDGQVFEKLFF. CDR3 nucleotide sequence: TGTGCCAGCAGCGATGGACAGGTTTTTGAAAAACTGTTTTTT.

V and J are TRBV5-1 and TRBJ1-6; TRBD1 matches at 10 bases. J gave up 9 bases and V 4 bases, and 13 bases lay outside the gene matches. The germline V gene has CDR1 SGHRS and CDR2 YFSETQ. This CDR3 comprises 17 residues. CDR3 amino acids: CASSPRAGTGVASPLHF. DNA of the CDR3: TGCGCCAGCAGCCCGAGGGCCGGGACAGGGGTTGCTTCACCCCTCCACTTT.